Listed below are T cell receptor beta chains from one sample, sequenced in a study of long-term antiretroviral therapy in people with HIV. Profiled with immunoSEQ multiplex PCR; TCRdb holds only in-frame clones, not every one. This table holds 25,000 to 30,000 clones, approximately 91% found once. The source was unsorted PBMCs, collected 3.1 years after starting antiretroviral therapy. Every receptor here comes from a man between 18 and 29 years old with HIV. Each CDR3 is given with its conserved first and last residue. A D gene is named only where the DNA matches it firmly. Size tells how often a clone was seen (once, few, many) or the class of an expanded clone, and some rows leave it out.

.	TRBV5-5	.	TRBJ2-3	TGTGCCAGCAGCATAGACCACTTTACATTTCCCACAGATACGCAGTATTTT	CASSIDHFTFPTDTQYF
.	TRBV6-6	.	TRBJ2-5	TGTGCCAGCAGGGAGAGGACACACCAAGAGACCCAGTACTTC	CASRERTHQETQYF
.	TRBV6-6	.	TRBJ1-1	TGTGCCAGCAGTTACGATCAAAGGCCGCTTTCTGAAGCTTTCTTT	CASSYDQRPLSEAFF
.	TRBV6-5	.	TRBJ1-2	TGTGCCAGCAGTTACTCGAGAGGGGCTGGAGGCTACACCTTC	CASSYSRGAGGYTF
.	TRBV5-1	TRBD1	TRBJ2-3	TGCGCCAGCAGCTTGGTAACAGGGGGCTCGGGCACAGATACGCAGTATTTT	CASSLVTGGSGTDTQYF
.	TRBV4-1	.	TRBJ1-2	TGCGCCAGCAGCCAAGATCAAGGTACAGGGCTCGTCCGTGGCTACACCTTC	CASSQDQGTGLVRGYTF
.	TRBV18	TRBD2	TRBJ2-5	TGTGCCAGCTCACCAAAGGCGGGGGTCCAAGAGACCCAGTACTTC	CASSPKAGVQETQYF
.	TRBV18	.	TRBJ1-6	TGTGCCAGCTCACCGAACAGGGAGTCACCCCTCCACTTT	CASSPNRESPLHF
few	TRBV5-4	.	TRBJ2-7	TGTGCCAGCACGCACAGGGGGGGCGAGCAGTACTTC	CASTHRGGEQYF
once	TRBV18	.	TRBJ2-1	TGTGCCAGCTCCACACTGGGGGGATACAATGAGCAGTTCTTC	CASSTLGGYNEQFF
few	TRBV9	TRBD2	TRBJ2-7	TGTGCCAGCAGCGGAGAGAGCGGGAGAACCGACGAGCAGTACTTC	CASSGESGRTDEQYF
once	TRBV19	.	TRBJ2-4	TGTGCCACCTCGGGCCGGCAGACCAAAAACATTCAGTACTTC	CATSGRQTKNIQYF
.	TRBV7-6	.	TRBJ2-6	TGTGCCAGCAGCTTGGCGGTGGGGAACTCTGGGGCCAACGTCCTGACTTTC	CASSLAVGNSGANVLTF
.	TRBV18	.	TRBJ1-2	TGTGCCAGCTCACCTGGGGGAATAGCGTATGGCTACACCTTC	CASSPGGIAYGYTF
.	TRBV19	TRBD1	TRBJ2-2	TGTGCCAGTAGTATAGGACCTGGGACAGGGTCCGGGGAGCTGTTTTTT	CASSIGPGTGSGELFF
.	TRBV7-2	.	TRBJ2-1	TGTGCCAGCAGGAGGACTGTGAGCTCCTACAATGAGCAGTTCTTC	CASRRTVSSYNEQFF
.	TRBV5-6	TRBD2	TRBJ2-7	TGTGCCAGCAGGTTCTGGGGGGGGTACGAGCAGTACTTC	CASRFWGGYEQYF
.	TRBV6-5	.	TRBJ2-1	TGTGCCAGCAGTCCCCCTGTTGGTGGAAAGCAGTTCTTC	CASSPPVGGKQFF
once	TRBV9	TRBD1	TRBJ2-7	TGTGCCAGCAGCTTCCGGACAGGGGGCGACGAGCAGTACTTC	CASSFRTGGDEQYF
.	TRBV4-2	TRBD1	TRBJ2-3	TGTGCCAGCAGCCAGGCAACCATCGACGGGACAGGTATGACAGATACGCAGTATTTT	CASSQATIDGTGMTDTQYF
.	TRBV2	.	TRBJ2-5	TGTGCCAGCAGTGTTCCCCAGTACTTC	CASSVPQYF
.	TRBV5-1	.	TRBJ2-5	TGCGCCAGCACCCGGGAAGGGACCCAGTACTTC	CASTREGTQYF
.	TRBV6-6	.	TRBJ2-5	TGTGCCAGCAGAATCGGGCTAGAAGTTGCGTCAGAGACCCAGTACTTC	CASRIGLEVASETQYF
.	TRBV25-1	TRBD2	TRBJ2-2	TGTGCCAGCAGTGAATATTCCCTAGCGGGGATTACCGGGGAGCTGTTTTTT	CASSEYSLAGITGELFF
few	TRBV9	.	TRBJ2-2	TGTGCCAGCAGCGTATATGGCACCGGGGAGCTGTTTTTT	CASSVYGTGELFF
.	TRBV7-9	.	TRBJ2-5	TGTGCCAGCAGCTTAGCGGAGGGGGGGGTCGTGACCCAGTACTTC	CASSLAEGGVVTQYF
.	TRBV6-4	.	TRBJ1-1	TGTGCCAGCAGTGAGTCTAACAGGGCCCATGGTGAAGCTTTCTTT	CASSESNRAHGEAFF